The sequence of this T cell receptor beta chain was determined in a study of human T cells and chemical hapten exposure. Many counts were recorded for this clonotype. The V gene end was trimmed by 4 bases and the J gene end by 0 bases; junction bases not matched to a gene: 4. CDR3 length: 15 amino acids. Germline V CDR1 and CDR2: SGHRS, YFSETQ. As handled by the study authors: Counting gave a median of 95,638 TCRs per sample, with values ranging from roughly 23,224 to 700,000. Each CDR3 protein is one row after TCRdb ran MiXCR on the RACE reads. Clone size and V and J calls follow TCRdb, not the original study. The repertoire has approximately 350,000 distinct CDR3 sequences, around 7% of them found once; the top ten carry 7.5% to 8.5%. Time point indicated: patch test 1, 2 weeks after DPC sensitization. Regarding treatment: therapeutic diphenylcyclopropenone sensitization with weekly scalp DPC.

This material consisted of whole blood, taken in connection with sensitization to the hapten diphenylcyclopropenone (DPC). This TCR was sampled from a woman between 18 and 29 years old with alopecia areata. Some clones in this sample may be carry-over from other donors' samples. This chain uses TRBV5-1 with TRBJ2-3; 8 bases align to TRBD1. The CDR3 DNA sequence: TGCGCCAGCAGCCCGGACAGGGCCAGCACAGATACGCAGTATTTT. It translates to CASSPDRASTDTQYF. The full variable domain, in which reference TRBV5-1 and TRBJ2-3 provide the parts outside the CDR3, is KAGVTQTPRYLIKTRGQQVTLSCSPISGHRSVSWYQQTPGQGLQFLFEYFSETQRNKGNFPGRFSGRQFSNSRSEMNVSTLELGDSALYLCASSPDRASTDTQYFGPGTRLTVL.